This is a list of T cell receptor beta chains from one sample in a study of cytomegalovirus exposure and HLA in healthy donors. Clones were read by immunoSEQ multiplex PCR, and TCRdb kept only the in-frame ones, dropping some. The table includes some 250,000 clones, 90% detected once. Source material: PBMCs. The origin of the receptors is a young woman in good health and CMV-seronegative. CDR3s include the opening cysteine and the closing phenylalanine or tryptophan. D genes are given only for firm matches. Size is stated for part of the rows, as once, few or many counts, or as a class when the clone is expanded.

DNA: TGTGCCAGCAGCTTAAGCGGGAGGGAAGAGCAGTACTTC
CDR3: CASSLSGREEQYF
J: TRBJ2-7
V: TRBV7-2
size: NA
D: TRBD2

DNA: TGTGCCAGCAGTGGGGGGCTCGGCACAGATACGCAGTATTTT
CDR3: CASSGGLGTDTQYF
J: TRBJ2-3
V: TRBV27
size: NA
D: NA

DNA: TGTGCCAGCAGCCACCTCGGGACAGGGGGCAATCAGCCCCAGCATTTT
CDR3: CASSHLGTGGNQPQHF
J: TRBJ1-5
V: TRBV27
size: NA
D: TRBD1

DNA: TGTGCCAGCAGCGCTGACTTCCCTGGCGATGAGCAGTTCTTC
CDR3: CASSADFPGDEQFF
J: TRBJ2-1
V: TRBV11-3
size: NA
D: NA

DNA: TGTGCCAGCAGCTTAACACTAGCGGGATACGATGAGCAGTTCTTC
CDR3: CASSLTLAGYDEQFF
J: TRBJ2-1
V: TRBV7-3
size: once
D: TRBD2

DNA: TGTGCCAGCAGCTCCGCAATTACAGCTAACTATGGCTACACCTTC
CDR3: CASSSAITANYGYTF
J: TRBJ1-2
V: TRBV11-2
size: NA
D: NA

DNA: TGCGCCAGCAGCTTAAAGGCGTCCGGGGAGCTGTTTTTT
CDR3: CASSLKASGELFF
J: TRBJ2-2
V: TRBV5-1
size: NA
D: NA

DNA: TGCGCCAGCAGCCAAGCCCGGGCCGCGGCGTCCTACGAGCAGTACTTC
CDR3: CASSQARAAASYEQYF
J: TRBJ2-7
V: TRBV4-3
size: NA
D: NA

DNA: TGTGCCAGCAGCCCCTCTTGGGATTACGAGCAGTACTTC
CDR3: CASSPSWDYEQYF
J: TRBJ2-7
V: TRBV9
size: NA
D: NA

DNA: TGTGCCAGCAGCTTTTTGAACACTGAAGCTTTCTTT
CDR3: CASSFLNTEAFF
J: TRBJ1-1
V: TRBV13
size: NA
D: NA

DNA: TGCAGCGCCCAGGGGGCGGACAATCAGCCCCAGCATTTT
CDR3: CSAQGADNQPQHF
J: TRBJ1-5
V: TRBV29-1
size: NA
D: TRBD1

DNA: TGTGCCAGCACCCCCCCGGGACTAGTAGGCACCGGGGAGCTGTTTTTT
CDR3: CASTPPGLVGTGELFF
J: TRBJ2-2
V: TRBV5-6
size: NA
D: TRBD2

DNA: TGTGCTAGTGGTTTCGGGACAGGGAGAAAGAACACTGAAGCTTTCTTT
CDR3: CASGFGTGRKNTEAFF
J: TRBJ1-1
V: TRBV12-5
size: NA
D: TRBD1

DNA: TGTGCCAGTAGTATTTTCGATAGCGCTGAAGCTTTCTTT
CDR3: CASSIFDSAEAFF
J: TRBJ1-1
V: TRBV19
size: NA
D: NA

DNA: TGCAGCGTTGAACTAGGCGGGGAGACCCAGTACTTC
CDR3: CSVELGGETQYF
J: TRBJ2-5
V: TRBV29-1
size: NA
D: NA

DNA: TGTGCCAGCAGCCCCAGAGCGGGAGGGTACCAAAATGAGCAGTTCTTC
CDR3: CASSPRAGGYQNEQFF
J: TRBJ2-1
V: TRBV7-2
size: NA
D: TRBD2

DNA: TGCGCCAGCAGGGCCGGGACGGAGGGACCGAACACCGGGGAGCTGTTTTTT
CDR3: CASRAGTEGPNTGELFF
J: TRBJ2-2
V: TRBV5-1
size: NA
D: NA

DNA: TGTGCCAGCAGTTTCATCCTAGGAGCCTACAATGAGCAGTTCTTC
CDR3: CASSFILGAYNEQFF
J: TRBJ2-1
V: TRBV28
size: NA
D: NA

DNA: TGTGCCAGCAGCTTGGGACAGGGTGGCTACAATGAGCAGTTCTTC
CDR3: CASSLGQGGYNEQFF
J: TRBJ2-1
V: TRBV5-4
size: once
D: TRBD1

DNA: TGTGCCAGCAGCCAAGATGGGTTGGGAGTAAACACCATATATTTT
CDR3: CASSQDGLGVNTIYF
J: TRBJ1-3
V: TRBV4-2
size: few
D: NA

DNA: TGTGCCAGCAGCGGTCGAAGGGGCGGAGAGACCCAGTACTTC
CDR3: CASSGRRGGETQYF
J: TRBJ2-5
V: TRBV5-4
size: once
D: NA

DNA: TGTGCCAGCAGCTTGGTGTCAGCCACAATGAACACTGAAGCTTTCTTT
CDR3: CASSLVSATMNTEAFF
J: TRBJ1-1
V: TRBV5-5
size: NA
D: NA

DNA: TGTGCCAGCAGTGATCCGAGTCAGCCCCAGCATTTT
CDR3: CASSDPSQPQHF
J: TRBJ1-5
V: TRBV2
size: NA
D: NA

DNA: TGTGCCACAAAAGATACGAACACCGGGGAGCTGTTTTTT
CDR3: CATKDTNTGELFF
J: TRBJ2-2
V: TRBV4-2
size: NA
D: NA

DNA: TGTGCCAGTAGTTCCCGGACAGGGGGCTACGAGCAGTACTTC
CDR3: CASSSRTGGYEQYF
J: TRBJ2-7
V: TRBV19
size: once
D: TRBD1

DNA: TGCGCCAGCAGCTTAAGACTAGCGGGGATCTACGAGCAGTACTTC
CDR3: CASSLRLAGIYEQYF
J: TRBJ2-7
V: TRBV5-1
size: NA
D: TRBD2

DNA: TGCAGCGTTGAAGAGGGCAGTGAGCTTCAGTACTTC
CDR3: CSVEEGSELQYF
J: TRBJ2-7
V: TRBV29-1
size: NA
D: NA

DNA: TGTGCCAGTAGTCCTCTCGGACAGAGCTACGAGCAGTACTTC
CDR3: CASSPLGQSYEQYF
J: TRBJ2-7
V: TRBV19
size: NA
D: NA

DNA: TGTGCCAGCAGCTCCCCGGGACTAGAAGTCAACACCGGGGAGCTGTTTTTT
CDR3: CASSSPGLEVNTGELFF
J: TRBJ2-2
V: TRBV9
size: NA
D: TRBD2

DNA: TGTGCCAGCAGCCCGGGGGTAGCGGGGCACTCTGGGGCCAACGTCCTGACTTTC
CDR3: CASSPGVAGHSGANVLTF
J: TRBJ2-6
V: TRBV7-9
size: once
D: TRBD2

DNA: TGTGCCAGCAGCCAGGGACTAGCGGGATCCTACGAGCAGTACTTC
CDR3: CASSQGLAGSYEQYF
J: TRBJ2-7
V: TRBV5-6
size: NA
D: TRBD2

DNA: TGTGCCAGCAGCTCCGACGAGACCCAGTACTTC
CDR3: CASSSDETQYF
J: TRBJ2-5
V: TRBV7-9
size: NA
D: NA

DNA: TGTGCCAGCAGCACAGGGCCCCCCTACGAGCAGTACTTC
CDR3: CASSTGPPYEQYF
J: TRBJ2-7
V: TRBV5-6
size: NA
D: NA

DNA: TGTGCCAGCAGTTTTCAACAGGGATTCTCTGGAAACACCATATATTTT
CDR3: CASSFQQGFSGNTIYF
J: TRBJ1-3
V: TRBV27
size: NA
D: NA

DNA: TGCGCCAGCAGCCAAGTGCAGGGGCCAGGGTACGAGCAGTACTTC
CDR3: CASSQVQGPGYEQYF
J: TRBJ2-7
V: TRBV4-1
size: NA
D: NA

DNA: TGTGCCAGCAGCCCTCCGTTAGGGGTAACCTACGAGCAGTACTTC
CDR3: CASSPPLGVTYEQYF
J: TRBJ2-7
V: TRBV7-9
size: NA
D: NA

DNA: TGCGCCAGCAGCCAGCAAGCGGGAGTGGAGCAGTTCTTC
CDR3: CASSQQAGVEQFF
J: TRBJ2-1
V: TRBV4-1
size: NA
D: TRBD2

DNA: TGTGCCAGCAGCTTGGTTCAAACCCCCACAGATACGCAGTATTTT
CDR3: CASSLVQTPTDTQYF
J: TRBJ2-3
V: TRBV5-4
size: NA
D: NA

DNA: TGTGCCAGCAGTCGACCGGGACAGGGGGCGGACGGCTACACCTTC
CDR3: CASSRPGQGADGYTF
J: TRBJ1-2
V: TRBV5-6
size: once
D: TRBD1

DNA: TGTGCCAGCTCACCAGGACTAGCGGGAGGCTTCTACGAGCAGTACTTC
CDR3: CASSPGLAGGFYEQYF
J: TRBJ2-7
V: TRBV18
size: NA
D: TRBD2

DNA: TGTGCCAGCAGTTTATACGCGACTAGCGGGAGTTTGGGTACCGGGGAGCTGTTTTTT
CDR3: CASSLYATSGSLGTGELFF
J: TRBJ2-2
V: TRBV27
size: NA
D: TRBD2

DNA: TGTGCCAGCAGCTCCGGGACTCAGCCGGGCGAGCAGTACTTC
CDR3: CASSSGTQPGEQYF
J: TRBJ2-7
V: TRBV7-6
size: NA
D: NA

DNA: TGTGCCAGCAGTGAAGCGCGGACTCTCTCCTACGAGCAGTACTTC
CDR3: CASSEARTLSYEQYF
J: TRBJ2-7
V: TRBV6-1
size: once
D: NA

DNA: TGTGCCAGCAGCCGACCTGGGACAGGGAGAGAGACCCAGTACTTC
CDR3: CASSRPGTGRETQYF
J: TRBJ2-5
V: TRBV7-8
size: NA
D: TRBD1

DNA: TGTGCCAGCAGCTCCAGACTACTCGGTAGCTGGACCCAGTACTTC
CDR3: CASSSRLLGSWTQYF
J: TRBJ2-5
V: TRBV7-2
size: NA
D: NA